The entry below gives a single TCR beta chain sequence along with its context. Germline CDR1 is SGHRS and CDR2 is YFSETQ. The CDR3 covers 15 residues. V gave up 4 bases and J gave up 5 bases, with 19 bases separating them. The data derive from a study of blood T cell repertoires in COVID-19. The table came from immunoSEQ multiplex PCR; TCRdb's copy has only in-frame clones and leaves some out. The repertoire holds approximately 150,000 clones, with 87% as singletons. The TCR originated in a human donor in a cohort sampled during active COVID-19. The genes are TRBV5-1 and TRBJ2-7; the D gene is possibly TRBD2 (5 bases). The sample consisted of peripheral blood. The CDR3 region has the DNA TGCGCCAGCAGCCTCCGGCTAGCAGAGGGCCACGAGCAGTACTTC. Translating it yields CASSLRLAEGHEQYF.